This T cell receptor beta chain was sequenced for a study of T-cell memory formation after mild COVID-19. Trimming cost V 3 bases and J 4 bases, with 15 bases left between them. CDR3 length equals 14 residues. From germline, CDR1 is DFQATT and CDR2 SNEGSKA (reference sequence). In TCRdb, the 5' RACE reads were re-called with MiXCR into one record per CDR3 protein. The repertoire holds approximately 150,000 distinct CDR3 sequences, with around 5.8% as singletons. This clonotype was recorded many times. J is TRBJ2-5 and V is TRBV20-1; tentatively, D is TRBD1 (6 bases). This sequence was found in an adult woman who had mild COVID-19 (a few samples of this study predate the infection). Cell type and time point are not known. Sequenced: PBMCs or a T cell subset sorted from them (not recorded which). As DNA, the CDR3 is TGCAGTGCTAGGACCGGGACAAACTCAGAGACCCAGTACTTC. Encoded protein: CSARTGTNSETQYF.